The entry that follows covers one T cell receptor beta chain sequence. This clone was counted between two and nine times. Its antigen target is currently unknown. No much larger clone is present one base from it, and per-base qualities are unavailable. The CDR3 regions of human TCRbeta chains were subjected to immunosequencing. On the study's bioinformatics: Repertoire TCRs were checked for matches against a reference library of SARS-CoV-2-specific TCRs that had been generated using the MIRA antigen-specificity platform. Breadth was defined as the fraction of unique TCRs that were SARS-CoV-2-associated. Depth was defined as the fraction of total T cells that were SARS-CoV-2-associated. Using the MIRA data, every spike-specific TCR was mapped to the spike region that the TCR reacted to and assigned to either a CD4 or a CD8 class. Log10-transformed breadth and depth values were compared by one-way ANOVA with Sidak's multiple comparisons tests. In its TCRdb copy, this immuneACCESS table keeps in-frame sequences only and misses some clones. Where compared with another copy, unresolved V genes explain less than half of these, and the others have no known cause. That table furnishes V, J and clone size, whereas the DNA furnished D and trimming. The sample yields about 110,000 clones; 92% were counted once. The top ten hold over 6.5% of the sample.

Via the germline V gene, CDR1 is SGHVS and CDR2 FQNEAQ. The CDR3 numbers 18 residues from cysteine through phenylalanine. Only the CDR3 part of the read is kept: 54 bases, read in frame from the first base. Relative to germline, V is missing 6 bases and J is missing 3 bases, with 14 bases of the junction outside any gene match. The sample belongs to a study of T cell responses to AZD1222 COVID-19 vaccine (dated by TCRdb to 2020 to 2023). With respect to the entire study: Because spike-specific TCR depth and breadth did not differ between the two schedules, AZD1222 recipients who got a second dose at roughly 4 weeks were pooled with those who got a second dose at roughly 12 weeks. A total of just over 230 trial participants underwent TCR sequencing, of whom about 200 had received two doses of AZD1222 and some 25 had received two doses of the MenACWY control vaccine. Trial participants were enrolled by age into subgroups of 18-55, 56-69 and 70-plus years, and around 140, 26 and 57 TCR-sequenced participants, respectively, were included in these subgroups. General findings and caveats noted by the study authors: In the small 56-69-year group, the increase in depth fell short of significance, most likely because of low power. Most participants were white British and females outnumbered males, and the authors suggested that clonal diversity may have been underestimated. Epitopes outside the regions mutated in the B.1.351 and B.1.1.7 variants were reportedly recognized by nearly half of the unique spike-specific TCRs. Vaccine-associated CD4 TCRs spanned the whole spike protein, with dominant responses in regions 160-218 and 743-854. No day 14 peak-response samples were available, so repertoires were characterized only after the peak T cell response. Spike-specific TCR breadth and depth rose significantly after two AZD1222 doses compared with day 0 and with MenACWY recipients. Conclusions about previously exposed vaccinees were limited because only 6 or 7 AZD1222 recipients were SARS-CoV-2 seropositive at baseline.

The time point label here, explained by the study, means: baseline before first vaccination. Vaccinee samples came from UK trials COV001 and COV002, including a single-blind randomized controlled phase 2/3 trial of AZD1222 (ChAdOx1 nCoV-19) in healthy adults. Trial participant PBMC samples were collected at day 0 and day 28 after the second dose for TCRbeta chain sequencing. The V gene is TRBV7-8 and the J gene is TRBJ2-7, with TRBD2 identical over 13 junction bases. This TCR came from an adult in good health. Specimen: peripheral blood, collected on day 0 of AZD1222 vaccination. The nucleotide sequence reads TGTGCCAGCAGTAATCGGGCCGTTACTAGCGGGGGGGACTACGAGCAGTACTTC. Translation gives CASSNRAVTSGGDYEQYF.